One and the same sample provided the 5 T cell receptor beta chains below, sequenced in a study of T cells in Graves' hyperthyroidism and ophthalmopathy. Amplified regions were TCR beta CDR3 sequences from RNA transcripts. Carried out on the TCR CDR3, a first-round RT-PCR used the HTBI primer set. TCRdb called the multiplex PCR reads again in MiXCR, with one record for every CDR3 protein. The sample lists a few hundred thousand distinct CDR3 sequences, 13% seen once, with 9.2% in the top ten. The sample comprised blood. Source of these receptors: a woman aged 18-30 years with Graves' hyperthyroidism.

This clonotype was seen repeatedly, ten times or more. The chain combines TRBV3-1 with TRBJ1-2; D might be TRBD1 (5 bases). Trimming left V 9 bases short and J 8 bases short, with 22 bases between. The CDR3 totals 14 residues. Looked up from germline, CDR1 is LGHDT and CDR2 is YNNKEL (reference sequence). The CDR3 protein is CASRYGASEEGYTF. CDR3 DNA sequence: TGTGCCAGTCGTTACGGGGCTTCCGAGGAGGGCTACACCTTC.

There are many counts of this clonotype. J is TRBJ2-5 and V is TRBV2; D may be TRBD1 or TRBD2 (5 bases each). The CDR3 runs 17 residues. Deletions cut 2 bases from V and 3 bases from J, with 19 bases between. Germline V CDR1 and CDR2: SNHLY, FYNNEI. The CDR3 here is CASSELGGGVGEETQYF. The CDR3 DNA reads TGTGCCAGCAGTGAACTTGGGGGTGGGGTAGGCGAAGAGACCCAGTACTTC.

This clonotype occurred many times. The gene calls are TRBV28 and TRBJ1-2; perhaps TRBD1 as D (5 bases). V lost 2 bases and J 0 bases, leaving 7 bases between the germline ends. The CDR3 loop spans 14 amino acids. Germline values: CDR1 MDHEN, CDR2 SYDVKM. CDR3 coding DNA: TGTGCCAGCAGTTTAGGGGGGTCTAACTATGGCTACACCTTC. This sequence encodes CASSLGGSNYGYTF.

The count of this clonotype is one. A read error is possible here, since a much larger clone lies one base away. The chain is built from TRBV18 and TRBJ2-2; possible D gene TRBD1, 5 bases. The CDR3 totals 16 residues. Germline V lookup: CDR1 KGHSH, CDR2 LQKENI. This CDR3 reads CASLPQDPRNTGELFF. For the CDR3, the DNA is TGTGCCAGCTTACCACAGGACCCAAGGAACACCGGGGAGCTGTTTTTT. Filled out from reference TRBV18 and TRBJ2-2, the complete variable domain reads NAGVMQNPRHLVRRRGQEARLRCSPMKGHSHVYWYRQLPEEGLKFMVYLQKENIIDESGMPKERFSAEFPKEGPSILRIQQVVRGDSAAYFCASLPQDPRNTGELFFGEGSRLTVL.

This clonotype turned up a few times. This sequence joins TRBV4-2 and TRBJ1-1; 8 positions match TRBD1. There are 16 residues in the CDR3. Germline V gene data show CDR1 as LGHNA and CDR2 as YNFKEQ. With V trimmed by 4 bases and J by 5 bases, 12 bases remained unmatched. Here the CDR3 DNA reads TGTGCCAGCAGCCTGATGCTTACTGACAGGGGTACTGAAGCTTTCTTT. This codes for CASSLMLTDRGTEAFF.